The T cell receptor beta chain under discussion was sequenced for a study of chemoradiotherapy in HPV16-positive cancers. Study at large: A couple of HPV16-positive patients' cells yielded candidate HPV-specific clones and common motifs.

Concerning this clone: What it binds is not known.

The assay was immunoSEQ multiplex PCR, and TCRdb's table has in-frame clones only and misses some. The sample includes about 68,000 clones, roughly 86% of them seen just once. Findings and caveats of the study: Candidate HPV-specific clones and E7-related TCR motifs grew in tumor during treatment. HPV-responsive T-cell expansion during chemoradiotherapy was linked to improved recurrence-free survival in HPV16-positive patients.

The sequence was collected from a human donor with HPV-associated anogenital cancer. The sample was blood, taken from a patient who underwent chemoradiotherapy.

The DNA of the CDR3 is TGCAGCGTTGACGGACGGGACCAAGAGACCCAGTACTTC. Residues: CSVDGRDQETQYF. The chain joins TRBV29-1 to TRBJ2-5; the D is unclear. Trimming took 3 bases from V and 0 from J, leaving 8 bases between them. Germline values: CDR1 SQVTM, CDR2 ANQGSEA. The CDR3 has 13 residues.